This TCR beta chain was identified during a study of CD8+CD57+ T cells in acquired aplastic anemia. For CDR3 and TCR beta VDJ profiling, genomic DNA was the template used. TCRdb reanalysed the reads using MiXCR and keeps one entry per CDR3 protein. This sample has about 190,000 distinct CDR3 sequences; under 55% occur once, and the top ten carry around 9.7%. All patients picked for sequencing had shown, by flow cytometry, an expansion of CD8+CD57+ cells. The CDR3 length is 17 residues. The ends lost 6 bases at V and 2 bases at J; junction bases unmatched: 15. Germline CDR1 reads MNHNS; CDR2 reads SASEGT.

The chain is built from TRBV6-1 and TRBJ2-7; 8 bases agree with TRBD1. Sequencing input: sorted CD4+, CD8+, or CD8+CD57+ T cells (not recorded which) from PBMCs. The receptor's source is a human donor with aplastic anemia. The CDR3 DNA is TGTGCCAGCAGAACTTTCACTCCAGGGGGCCAAACCTACGAGCAGTACTTC. Its translation: CASRTFTPGGQTYEQYF.